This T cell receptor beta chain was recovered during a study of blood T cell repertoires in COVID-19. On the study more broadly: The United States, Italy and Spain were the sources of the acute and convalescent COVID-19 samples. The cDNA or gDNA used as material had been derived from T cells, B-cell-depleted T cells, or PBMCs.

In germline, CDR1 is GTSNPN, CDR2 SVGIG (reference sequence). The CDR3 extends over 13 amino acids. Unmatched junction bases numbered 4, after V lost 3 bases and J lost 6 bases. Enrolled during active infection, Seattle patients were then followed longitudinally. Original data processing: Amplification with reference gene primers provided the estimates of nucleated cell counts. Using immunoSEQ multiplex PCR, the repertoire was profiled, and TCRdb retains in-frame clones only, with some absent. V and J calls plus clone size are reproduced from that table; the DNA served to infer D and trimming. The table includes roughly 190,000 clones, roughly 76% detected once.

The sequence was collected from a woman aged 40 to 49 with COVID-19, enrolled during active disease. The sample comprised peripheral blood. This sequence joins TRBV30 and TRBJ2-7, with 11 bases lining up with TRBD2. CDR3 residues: CAWRIAGGSEQYF. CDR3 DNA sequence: TGTGCCTGGAGAATAGCGGGAGGGTCCGAGCAGTACTTC.